A single sample is the source of the 13 T cell receptor beta chains below, sequenced in a study of T cell repertoires in cytomegalovirus infection. One entry per CDR3 protein results from TCRdb running MiXCR on the reads. The profile shows around 180,000 distinct CDR3 sequences, roughly a fifth of them singletons. Material: PBMCs. The receptor set was obtained from a human donor in good health (CMV status not recorded). Some clones in this sample may be carry-over from other donors' samples.

This clonotype showed up just a few times. The V gene is TRBV28, the J gene TRBJ2-7; D gene unclear. There are 14 residues in the CDR3. Germline CDR1 reads MDHEN; CDR2 reads SYDVKM. V lost 4 bases, J lost 0 bases, and 10 bases lay in between. The CDR3 is CASSSGRFSYEQYF. DNA for the CDR3: TGTGCCAGCAGTTCAGGCCGCTTCTCCTACGAGCAGTACTTC.

V and J are TRBV27 and TRBJ1-5; D ambiguous. With 5 bases removed from V and 7 bases from J, the gap between germline ends came to 12 bases. Per germline, CDR1 MNHEY and CDR2 SMNVEV (reference sequence). CDR3 length equals 13 residues. The CDR3 spells CASSPPGEQPQHF. DNA for the CDR3: TGTGCCAGCAGTCCACCCGGCGAGCAGCCCCAGCATTTT.

This clonotype has more than one count but fewer than ten. CDR3 bases: TGTGCCAGCAGTTATCAACGGGAGGAGTTCTTC. This sequence encodes CASSYQREEFF. The chain employs TRBV6-2 or TRBV6-3 and TRBJ2-1, with 7 bases aligning to TRBD2. This CDR3 region has 11 residues. The germline CDR1 and CDR2 sequences are MNHEY and SVGEGT. Trimming at V came to 3 bases and at J to 14 bases, leaving 4 bases not matched to a gene.

About this clonotype itself: This may be a read error: a much more frequent sequence differs by one nucleotide. The CDR3 sequence: CAISSDRVGGYTF. The DNA for the CDR3 is TGTGCCATCAGCTCCGACAGGGTTGGCGGCTACACCTTC. The chain carries TRBV7-1 and TRBJ1-2, with 7 bases fitting TRBD1. TRBV7-1 is labeled an ORF, and its function is uncertain. The CDR3 runs to 13 residues.

V usage is TRBV7-2 and J usage is TRBJ2-5, with a possible D match to TRBD1 (5 bases). The germline V and J ends were trimmed by 4 bases and 5 bases, with 20 bases remaining between them. The CDR3 covers 16 residues. The germline gives CDR1 SGHTA, CDR2 FQGNSA. The chain's CDR3 is CASSWGPVDGWETQYF. The CDR3 DNA is TGTGCCAGCAGCTGGGGCCCCGTGGACGGCTGGGAGACCCAGTACTTC.

CDR3 region: CASRGDSYSNQPQHF. In nucleotides, the CDR3 is TGTGCCAGCAGGGGGGACTCTTATAGCAATCAGCCCCAGCATTTT. The rearrangement links TRBV6-2 or TRBV6-3 to TRBJ1-5, with D possibly TRBD1 on 5 matching bases. The CDR3 consists of 15 residues. Germline lookup yields CDR1 MNHEY and CDR2 SVGEGT. V was cut by 6 bases and J by 0 bases, with 12 bases left in between.

CDR3 sequence (DNA): TGCGCCAGCAGCGTACAACATAACACTGAAGCTTTCTTT. Amino acid sequence: CASSVQHNTEAFF. The chain joins TRBV5-1 to TRBJ1-1; unclear D gene. V was pared by 4 bases and J by 2 bases, with 9 bases between. This CDR3 spans 13 amino acids. Germline V gene data show CDR1 as SGHRS and CDR2 as YFSETQ. Based on the CDR3 plus reference TRBV5-1 and TRBJ1-1, the full variable domain is KAGVTQTPRYLIKTRGQQVTLSCSPISGHRSVSWYQQTPGQGLQFLFEYFSETQRNKGNFPGRFSGRQFSNSRSEMNVSTLELGDSALYLCASSVQHNTEAFFGQGTRLTVV.

As DNA, the CDR3 is TGCGCCAGCAGCTTGGACGGGACAGGGGGTTTTCAGCCCCAGCATTTT. It codes for CASSLDGTGGFQPQHF. V is TRBV5-1 and J is TRBJ1-5; 11 bases line up with TRBD1. The CDR3 loop spans 16 amino acids. V was clipped by 0 bases and J by 6 bases; unmatched bases: 5. CDR1 is SGHRS and CDR2 is YFSETQ in the germline V gene.

This clonotype was recorded at least ten times. The rearrangement uses TRBV12-3 or TRBV12-4 and TRBJ1-5; D remains unclear. Deletions cut 1 base from V and 5 bases from J, with 9 bases between. The CDR3 spans 14 residues. In DNA, the CDR3 is TGTGCCAGCAGTTTAGACGCCCGGTATCAGCCCCAGCATTTT. Its protein is CASSLDARYQPQHF.

The table lists this clonotype with many counts. The V call is TRBV15, the J call TRBJ2-3; D tentatively reads TRBD1 or TRBD2 (5 bases each). The germline V gene has CDR1 LNHNV and CDR2 YYDKDF (reference sequence). The V gene lost 1 base and the J gene lost 2 bases, with 10 bases spanning the gap. The CDR3 is made up of 15 amino acids. DNA for the CDR3: TGTGCCACCAGCAGAGGAGGGGAACCCACAGATACGCAGTATTTT. Translation gives CATSRGGEPTDTQYF.

This clonotype was detected once. The chain uses TRBV30 and TRBJ2-5; D remains ambiguous. V was cut by 2 bases and J by 3 bases, with 7 bases left in between. The CDR3 consists of 12 residues. Germline CDR1 reads GTSNPN; CDR2 reads SVGIG (reference sequence). In DNA form, the CDR3 reads TGTGCCTGGAGTCCTAAGGAAGAGACCCAGTACTTC. Amino acids: CAWSPKEETQYF.

The J gene is TRBJ1-4, the V gene TRBV9, with TRBD1 matching over 8 bases. Germline V CDR1 and CDR2: SGDLS, YYNGEE. This CDR3 contains 16 residues. Trimming removed 2 bases from V and 3 bases from J; junction bases left unmatched: 6. CDR3 protein: CASSVGRGLANEKLFF. CDR3 bases: TGTGCCAGCAGCGTGGGCAGGGGGCTGGCTAATGAAAAACTGTTTTTT.

This clonotype came up a few times. V is TRBV29-1 and J is TRBJ2-7, with a tentative D call TRBD1 (6 bases). Deletions cut 4 bases from V and 0 bases from J, with 19 bases between. The germline V gene has CDR1 SQVTM and CDR2 ANQGSEA. The CDR3 has 16 residues. The CDR3 DNA sequence: TGCAGCGTTGTTCTCCCTGGGGGCGCCGGCTCCTACGAGCAGTACTTC. This translates into CSVVLPGGAGSYEQYF.